This TCR beta chain was obtained from a study of PD-L1 blockade in urothelial cancer. V gave up 4 bases and J gave up 0 bases, with 14 bases separating them. Germline loops: CDR1 SGDLS, CDR2 YYNGEE. The CDR3 contains 16 residues. Sequenced by immunoSEQ multiplex PCR; TCRdb stores in-frame clones only, minus some. Here the sample spans some 50,000 clones, roughly 87% being singletons. Time point reported: pretreatment peripheral blood. The rearrangement links TRBV9 to TRBJ2-1; TRBD1 is a possible D gene (5 bases). The clonotype originates from a woman aged 60-75 years with urothelial cancer. Specimen: PBMCs, collected around atezolizumab (anti-PD-L1) treatment. CDR3 coding DNA: TGTGCCAGCAGCTTAGCAGACAGTAGCTCCTACAATGAGCAGTTCTTC. This gives the protein CASSLADSSSYNEQFF. The variable domain in full, completed from reference TRBV9 and TRBJ2-1, reads DSGVTQTPKHLITATGQRVTLRCSPRSGDLSVYWYQQSLDQGLQFLIQYYNGEERAKGNILERFSAQQFPDLHSELNLSSLELGDSALYFCASSLADSSSYNEQFFGPGTRLTVL.